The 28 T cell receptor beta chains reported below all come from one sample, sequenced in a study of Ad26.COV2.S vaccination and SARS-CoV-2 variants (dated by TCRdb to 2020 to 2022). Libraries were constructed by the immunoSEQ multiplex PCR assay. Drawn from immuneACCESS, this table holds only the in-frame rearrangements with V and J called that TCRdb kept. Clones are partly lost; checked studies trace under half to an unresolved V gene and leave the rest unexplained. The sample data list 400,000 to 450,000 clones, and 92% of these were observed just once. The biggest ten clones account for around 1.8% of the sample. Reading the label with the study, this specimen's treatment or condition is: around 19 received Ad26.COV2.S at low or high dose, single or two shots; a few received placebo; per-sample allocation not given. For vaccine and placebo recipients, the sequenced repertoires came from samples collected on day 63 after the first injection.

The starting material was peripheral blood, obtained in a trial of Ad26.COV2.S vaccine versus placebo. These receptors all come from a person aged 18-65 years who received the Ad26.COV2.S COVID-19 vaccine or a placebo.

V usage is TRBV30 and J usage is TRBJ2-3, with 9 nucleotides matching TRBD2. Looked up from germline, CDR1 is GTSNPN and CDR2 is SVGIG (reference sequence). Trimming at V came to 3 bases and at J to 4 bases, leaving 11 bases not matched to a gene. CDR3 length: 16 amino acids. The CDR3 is CAWRKERGAAPDTQYF. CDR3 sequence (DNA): TGTGCCTGGAGGAAGGAGCGGGGGGCCGCCCCAGATACGCAGTATTTT.

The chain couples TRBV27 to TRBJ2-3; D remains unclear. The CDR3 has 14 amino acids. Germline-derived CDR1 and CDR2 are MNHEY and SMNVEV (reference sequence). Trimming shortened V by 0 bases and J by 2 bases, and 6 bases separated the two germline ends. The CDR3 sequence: CASSLSLDTDTQYF. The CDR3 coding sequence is TGTGCCAGCAGTTTATCCCTAGACACAGATACGCAGTATTTT.

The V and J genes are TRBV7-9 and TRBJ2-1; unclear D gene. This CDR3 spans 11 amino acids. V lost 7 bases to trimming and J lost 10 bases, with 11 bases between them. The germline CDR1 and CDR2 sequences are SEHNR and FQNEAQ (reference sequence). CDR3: CASNEVEEQFF. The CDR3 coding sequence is TGTGCCAGCAATGAGGTAGAGGAGCAGTTCTTC.

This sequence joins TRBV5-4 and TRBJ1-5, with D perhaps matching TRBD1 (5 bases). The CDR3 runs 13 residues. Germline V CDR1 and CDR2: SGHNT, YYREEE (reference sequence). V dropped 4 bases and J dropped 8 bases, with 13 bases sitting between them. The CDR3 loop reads CASSGGVMEPQHF. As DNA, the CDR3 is TGTGCCAGCAGCGGGGGGGTGATGGAGCCCCAGCATTTT.

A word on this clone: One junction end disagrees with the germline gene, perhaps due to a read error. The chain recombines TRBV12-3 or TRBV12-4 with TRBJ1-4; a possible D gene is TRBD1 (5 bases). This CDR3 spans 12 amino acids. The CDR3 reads CASSYYLGGPTF. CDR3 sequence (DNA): TGTGCCAGCAGTTATTACCTCGGGGGACCCACCTTT.

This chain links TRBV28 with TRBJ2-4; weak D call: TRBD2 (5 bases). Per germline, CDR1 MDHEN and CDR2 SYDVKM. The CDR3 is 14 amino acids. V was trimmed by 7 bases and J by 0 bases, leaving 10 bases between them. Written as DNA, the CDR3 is TGTGCCAGCAAATATCGGGGAGCCAAAAACATTCAGTACTTC. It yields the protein CASKYRGAKNIQYF. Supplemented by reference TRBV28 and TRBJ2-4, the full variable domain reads DVKVTQSSRYLVKRTGEKVFLECVQDMDHENMFWYRQDPGLGLRLIYFSYDVKMKEKGDIPEGYSVSREKKERFSLILESASTNQTSMYLCASKYRGAKNIQYFGAGTRLSVL.

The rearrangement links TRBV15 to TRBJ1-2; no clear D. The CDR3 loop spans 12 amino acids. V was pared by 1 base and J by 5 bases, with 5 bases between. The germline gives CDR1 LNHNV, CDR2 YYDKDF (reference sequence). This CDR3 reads CATSRADYGYTF. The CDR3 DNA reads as TGTGCCACCAGCAGAGCGGATTATGGCTACACCTTC.

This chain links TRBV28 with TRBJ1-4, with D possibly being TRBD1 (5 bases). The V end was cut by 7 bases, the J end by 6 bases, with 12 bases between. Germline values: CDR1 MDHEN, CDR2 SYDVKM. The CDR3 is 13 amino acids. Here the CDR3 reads CASNSGSDEKLFF. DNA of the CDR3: TGTGCCAGCAATTCAGGGTCCGATGAAAAACTGTTTTTT.

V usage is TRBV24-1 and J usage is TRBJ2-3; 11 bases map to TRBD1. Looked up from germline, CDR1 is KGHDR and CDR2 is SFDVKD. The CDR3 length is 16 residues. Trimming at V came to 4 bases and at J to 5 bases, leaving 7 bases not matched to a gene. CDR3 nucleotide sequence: TGTGCCACCAGTGACCGCGGACAGGGGGCATTAGATACGCAGTATTTT. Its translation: CATSDRGQGALDTQYF.

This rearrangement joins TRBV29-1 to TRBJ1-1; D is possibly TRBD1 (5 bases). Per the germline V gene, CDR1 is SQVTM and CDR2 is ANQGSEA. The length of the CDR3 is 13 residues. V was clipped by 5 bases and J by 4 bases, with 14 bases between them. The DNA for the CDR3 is TGCAGCGTTTCAGGGTATGGTGTCACTGAAGCTTTCTTT. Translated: CSVSGYGVTEAFF. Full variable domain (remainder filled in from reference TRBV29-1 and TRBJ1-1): SAVISQKPSRDICQRGTSLTIQCQVDSQVTMMFWYRQQPGQSLTLIATANQGSEATYESGFVIDKFPISRPNLTFSTLTVSNMSPEDSSIYLCSVSGYGVTEAFFGQGTRLTVV.

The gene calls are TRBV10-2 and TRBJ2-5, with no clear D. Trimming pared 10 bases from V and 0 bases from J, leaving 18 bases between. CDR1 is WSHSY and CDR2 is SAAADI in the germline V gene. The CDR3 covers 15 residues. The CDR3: CATETPPINQETQYF. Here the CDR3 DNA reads TGCGCCACCGAAACGCCTCCGATAAACCAAGAGACCCAGTACTTC.

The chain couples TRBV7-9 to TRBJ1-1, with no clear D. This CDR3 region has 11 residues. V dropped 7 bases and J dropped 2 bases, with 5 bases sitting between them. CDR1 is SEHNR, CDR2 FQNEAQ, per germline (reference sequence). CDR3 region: CASIKNTEAFF. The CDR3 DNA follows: TGTGCCAGCATAAAAAACACTGAAGCTTTCTTT.

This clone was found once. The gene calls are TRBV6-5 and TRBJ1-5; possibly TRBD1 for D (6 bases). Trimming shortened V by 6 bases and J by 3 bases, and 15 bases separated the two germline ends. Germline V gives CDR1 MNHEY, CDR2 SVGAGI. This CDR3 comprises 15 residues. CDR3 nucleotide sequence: TGTGCCAGCAGCTCCACAGGGTTGATCAATCAGCCCCAGCATTTT. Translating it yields CASSSTGLINQPQHF.

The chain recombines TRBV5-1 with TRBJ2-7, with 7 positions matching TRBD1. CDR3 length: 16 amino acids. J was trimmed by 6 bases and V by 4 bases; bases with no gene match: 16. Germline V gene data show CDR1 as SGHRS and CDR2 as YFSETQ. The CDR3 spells CASSELLGQAVGEQYF. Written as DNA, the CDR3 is TGCGCCAGCAGCGAACTATTAGGACAGGCCGTCGGCGAGCAGTACTTC.

The CDR3 here is CASSDVAAPSSYNEQFF. In nucleotides, the CDR3 is TGCGCCAGCAGTGACGTGGCGGCGCCGAGCTCCTACAATGAGCAGTTCTTC. V is TRBV10-2 and J is TRBJ2-1; D gene uncertain. The V gene's germline CDR1 is WSHSY and CDR2 SAAADI. The CDR3 loop spans 17 amino acids. The V end lost 3 bases, the J end lost 0 bases, and 15 bases lay between the germline ends.

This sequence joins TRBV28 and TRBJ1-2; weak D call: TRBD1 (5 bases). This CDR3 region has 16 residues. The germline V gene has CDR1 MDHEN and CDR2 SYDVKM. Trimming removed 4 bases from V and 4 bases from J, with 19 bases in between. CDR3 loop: CASSSRGLNRFYGYTF. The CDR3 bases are TGTGCCAGCAGTTCCCGGGGCCTAAATCGGTTCTATGGCTACACCTTC.

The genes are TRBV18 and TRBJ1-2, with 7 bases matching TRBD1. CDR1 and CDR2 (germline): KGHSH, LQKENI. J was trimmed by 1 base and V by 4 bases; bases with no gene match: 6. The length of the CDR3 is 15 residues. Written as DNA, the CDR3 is TGTGCCAGCTCACTATCGGGACAGCATAACTATGGCTACACCTTC. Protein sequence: CASSLSGQHNYGYTF.

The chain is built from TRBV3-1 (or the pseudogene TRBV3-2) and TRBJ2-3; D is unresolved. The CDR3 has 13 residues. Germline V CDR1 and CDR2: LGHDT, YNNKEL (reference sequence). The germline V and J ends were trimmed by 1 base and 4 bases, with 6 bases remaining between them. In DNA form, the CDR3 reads TGTGCCAGCAGCCAAGTGAACGCAGATACGCAGTATTTT. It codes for CASSQVNADTQYF.

In DNA form, the CDR3 reads TGTGCCAGTAGTATCAGCAGCACCTTTAAGGGGCGGGAAAAACTGTTTTTT. Amino acid sequence: CASSISSTFKGREKLFF. The chain joins TRBV19 to TRBJ1-4; a weak D match, TRBD1 (5 bases). Germline V gene data show CDR1 as LNHDA and CDR2 as SQIVND (reference sequence). With 3 bases removed from V and 8 bases from J, the gap between germline ends came to 22 bases. The CDR3 is made up of 17 amino acids.

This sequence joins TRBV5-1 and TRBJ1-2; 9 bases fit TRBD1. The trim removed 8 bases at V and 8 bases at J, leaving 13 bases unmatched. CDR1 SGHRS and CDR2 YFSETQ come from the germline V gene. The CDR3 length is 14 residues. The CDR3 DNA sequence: TGCGCCAGTAACCCGGGACAGGGAGCATACGGCTACACCTTC. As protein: CASNPGQGAYGYTF.

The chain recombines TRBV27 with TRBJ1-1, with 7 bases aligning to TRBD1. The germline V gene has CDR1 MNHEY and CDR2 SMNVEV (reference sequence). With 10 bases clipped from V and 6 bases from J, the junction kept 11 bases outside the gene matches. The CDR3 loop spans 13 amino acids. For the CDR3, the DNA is TGTGCCACCAGGATCAGGGGGAGCGCTGAAGCTTTCTTT. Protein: CATRIRGSAEAFF.

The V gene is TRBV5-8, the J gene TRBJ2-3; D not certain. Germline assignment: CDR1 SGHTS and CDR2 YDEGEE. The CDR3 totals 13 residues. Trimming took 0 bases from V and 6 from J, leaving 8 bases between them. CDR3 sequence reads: CASSLDGVDTQYF. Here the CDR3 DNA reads TGTGCCAGCAGCTTGGACGGAGTTGATACGCAGTATTTT.

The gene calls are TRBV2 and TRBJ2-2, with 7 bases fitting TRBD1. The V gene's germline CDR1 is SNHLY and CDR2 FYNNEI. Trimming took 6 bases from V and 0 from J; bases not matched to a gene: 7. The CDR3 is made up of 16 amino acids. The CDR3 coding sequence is TGTGCCAGCAGGTTGGACAGGAATCCGAACACCGGGGAGCTGTTTTTT. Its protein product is CASRLDRNPNTGELFF.

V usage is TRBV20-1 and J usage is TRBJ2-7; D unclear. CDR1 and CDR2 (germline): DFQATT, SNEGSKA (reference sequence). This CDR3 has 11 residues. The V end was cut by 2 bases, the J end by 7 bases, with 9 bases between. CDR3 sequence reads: CSARTGGEQYF. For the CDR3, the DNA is TGCAGTGCTAGAACGGGTGGGGAGCAGTACTTC.

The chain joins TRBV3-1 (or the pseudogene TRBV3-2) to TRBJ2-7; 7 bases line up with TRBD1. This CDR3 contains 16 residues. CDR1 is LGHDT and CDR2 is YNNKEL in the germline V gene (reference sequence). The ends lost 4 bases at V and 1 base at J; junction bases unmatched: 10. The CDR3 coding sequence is TGTGCCAGCAGCCCCAGAAGACAGGGTGTATCCTACGAGCAGTACTTC. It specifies CASSPRRQGVSYEQYF.

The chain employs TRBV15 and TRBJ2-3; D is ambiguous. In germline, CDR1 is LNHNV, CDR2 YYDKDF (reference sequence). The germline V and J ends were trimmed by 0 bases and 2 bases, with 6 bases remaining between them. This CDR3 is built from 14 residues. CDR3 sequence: CATSRDTATDTQYF. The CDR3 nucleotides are TGTGCCACCAGCAGAGACACCGCCACAGATACGCAGTATTTT. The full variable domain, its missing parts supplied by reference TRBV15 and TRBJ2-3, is DAMVIQNPRYQVTQFGKPVTLSCSQTLNHNVMYWYQQKSSQAPKLLFHYYDKDFNNEADTPDNFQSRRPNTSFCFLDIRSPGLGDTAMYLCATSRDTATDTQYFGPGTRLTVL.

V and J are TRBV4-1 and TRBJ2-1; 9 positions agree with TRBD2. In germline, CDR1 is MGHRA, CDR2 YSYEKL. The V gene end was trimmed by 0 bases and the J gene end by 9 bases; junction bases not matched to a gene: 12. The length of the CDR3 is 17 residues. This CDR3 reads CASSQDYGGLAAFEQFF. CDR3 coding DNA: TGCGCCAGCAGCCAAGACTATGGGGGACTAGCTGCGTTTGAGCAGTTCTTC.

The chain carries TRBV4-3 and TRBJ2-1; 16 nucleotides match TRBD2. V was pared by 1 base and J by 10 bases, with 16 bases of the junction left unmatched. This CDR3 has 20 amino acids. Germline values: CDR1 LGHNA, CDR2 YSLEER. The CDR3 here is CASSQASTGTSGGASREQFF. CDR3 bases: TGCGCCAGCAGCCAAGCGTCTACCGGGACTAGCGGGGGGGCTTCCCGAGAGCAGTTCTTC.